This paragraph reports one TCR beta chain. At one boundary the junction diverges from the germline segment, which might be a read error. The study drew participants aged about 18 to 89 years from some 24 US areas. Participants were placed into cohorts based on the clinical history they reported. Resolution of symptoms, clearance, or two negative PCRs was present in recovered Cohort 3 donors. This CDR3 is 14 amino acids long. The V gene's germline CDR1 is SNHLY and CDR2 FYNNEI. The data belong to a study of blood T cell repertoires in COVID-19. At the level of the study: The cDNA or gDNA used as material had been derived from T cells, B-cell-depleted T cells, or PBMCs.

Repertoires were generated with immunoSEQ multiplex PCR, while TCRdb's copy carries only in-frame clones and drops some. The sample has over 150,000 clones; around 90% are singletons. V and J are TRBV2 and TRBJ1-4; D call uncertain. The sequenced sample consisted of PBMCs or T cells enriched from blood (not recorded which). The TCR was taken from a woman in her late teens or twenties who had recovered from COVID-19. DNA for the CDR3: TGTGCCAGCAGGGAAGACGCGGCTAATGAAAAACTGTTTTTT. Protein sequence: CASREDAANEKLFF.